This TCR beta chain stems from a study of response to subunit inactivated influenza vaccine. One entry per CDR3 protein results from TCRdb running MiXCR on the RT-PCR reads. The data hold around 710,000 distinct CDR3 sequences, with about 15% observed a single time. Germline V CDR1 and CDR2: SQVTM, ANQGSEA. V gave up 0 bases and J gave up 4 bases, with 4 bases separating them. The CDR3 consists of 12 residues. Findings of the study overall: Authors suggested few new T cells are recruited by each seasonal influenza vaccination.

This clonotype occurred many times. The antigen is not known. The TCR originated in a man aged 50-59 years who received an inactivated influenza vaccine. The input for sequencing was PBMCs from blood, taken around 15 days before vaccination. The chain uses TRBV29-1 and TRBJ1-3; D ambiguous. The CDR3 DNA is TGCAGCGTTGAAGATGTAGGAAACACCATATATTTT. Translating it yields CSVEDVGNTIYF.